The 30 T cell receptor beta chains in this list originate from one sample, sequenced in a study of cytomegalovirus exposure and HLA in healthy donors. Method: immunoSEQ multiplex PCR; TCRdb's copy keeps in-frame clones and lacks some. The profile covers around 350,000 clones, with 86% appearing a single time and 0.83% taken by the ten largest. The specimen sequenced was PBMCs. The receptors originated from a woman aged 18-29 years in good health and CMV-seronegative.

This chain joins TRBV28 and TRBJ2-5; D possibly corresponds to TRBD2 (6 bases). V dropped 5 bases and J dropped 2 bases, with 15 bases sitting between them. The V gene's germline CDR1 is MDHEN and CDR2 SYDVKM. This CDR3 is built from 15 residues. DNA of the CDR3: TGTGCCAGCAGTCCGTCCTCCGGGACTCAAGAGACCCAGTACTTC. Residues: CASSPSSGTQETQYF.

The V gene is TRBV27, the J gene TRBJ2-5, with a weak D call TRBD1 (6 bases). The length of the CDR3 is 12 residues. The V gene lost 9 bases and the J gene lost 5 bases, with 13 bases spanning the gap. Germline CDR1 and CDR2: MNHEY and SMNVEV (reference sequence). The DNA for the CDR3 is TGTGCCAGTTCACAGGGTGAGGAGACCCAGTACTTC. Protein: CASSQGEETQYF.

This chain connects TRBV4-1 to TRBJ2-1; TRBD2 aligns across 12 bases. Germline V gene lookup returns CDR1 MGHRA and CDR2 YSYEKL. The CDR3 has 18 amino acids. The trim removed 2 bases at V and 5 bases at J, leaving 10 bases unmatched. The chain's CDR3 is CASSQSDRGLAGNNEQFF. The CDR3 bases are TGCGCCAGCAGCCAAAGCGACCGAGGACTAGCGGGGAACAATGAGCAGTTCTTC.

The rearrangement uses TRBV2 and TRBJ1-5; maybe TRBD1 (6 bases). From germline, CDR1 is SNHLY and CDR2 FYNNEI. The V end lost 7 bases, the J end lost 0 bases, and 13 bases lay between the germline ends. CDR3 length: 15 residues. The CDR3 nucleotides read TGTGCCAGCAAGGGGGGGCTATATAGCAATCAGCCCCAGCATTTT. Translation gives CASKGGLYSNQPQHF.

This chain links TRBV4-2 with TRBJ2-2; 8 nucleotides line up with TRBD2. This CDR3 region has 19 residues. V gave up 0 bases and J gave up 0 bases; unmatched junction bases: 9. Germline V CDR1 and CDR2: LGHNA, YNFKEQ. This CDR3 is CASSQELRAGETNTGELFF. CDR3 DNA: TGTGCCAGCAGCCAAGAACTTCGAGCGGGGGAAACGAACACCGGGGAGCTGTTTTTT.

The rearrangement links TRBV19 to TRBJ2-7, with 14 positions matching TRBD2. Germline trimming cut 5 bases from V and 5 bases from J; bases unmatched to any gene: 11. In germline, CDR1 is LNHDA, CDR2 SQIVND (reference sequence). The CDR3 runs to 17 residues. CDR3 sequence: CASSPGTSGSRFHEQYF. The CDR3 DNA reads TGTGCCAGTAGTCCCGGGACTAGCGGGAGTAGATTCCACGAGCAGTACTTC.

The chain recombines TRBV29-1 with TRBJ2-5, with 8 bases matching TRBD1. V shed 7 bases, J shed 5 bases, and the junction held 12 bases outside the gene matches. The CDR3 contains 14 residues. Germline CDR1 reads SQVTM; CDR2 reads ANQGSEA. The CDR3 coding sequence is TGCAGCGGTCCAGGCCGGGACAGGTGGGAGACCCAGTACTTC. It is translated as CSGPGRDRWETQYF.

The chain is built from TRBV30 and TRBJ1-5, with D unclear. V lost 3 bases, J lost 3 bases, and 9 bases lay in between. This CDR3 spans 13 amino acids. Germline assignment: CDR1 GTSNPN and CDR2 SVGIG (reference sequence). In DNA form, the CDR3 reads TGTGCCTGGAGGCACGGTCCCAATCAGCCCCAGCATTTT. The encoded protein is CAWRHGPNQPQHF.

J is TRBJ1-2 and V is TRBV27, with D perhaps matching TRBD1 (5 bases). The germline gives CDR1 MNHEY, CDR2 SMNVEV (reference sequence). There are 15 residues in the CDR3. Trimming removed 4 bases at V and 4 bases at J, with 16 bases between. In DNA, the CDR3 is TGTGCCAGCAGTTCCCTCGGGGGGGTAACCTATGGCTACACCTTC. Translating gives CASSSLGGVTYGYTF.

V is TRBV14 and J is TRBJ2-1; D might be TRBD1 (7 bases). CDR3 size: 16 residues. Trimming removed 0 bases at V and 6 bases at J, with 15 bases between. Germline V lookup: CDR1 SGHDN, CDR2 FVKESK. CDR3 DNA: TGTGCCAGCAGCCAAGATGGCAGGGGGGTCTTCAATGAGCAGTTCTTC. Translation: CASSQDGRGVFNEQFF.

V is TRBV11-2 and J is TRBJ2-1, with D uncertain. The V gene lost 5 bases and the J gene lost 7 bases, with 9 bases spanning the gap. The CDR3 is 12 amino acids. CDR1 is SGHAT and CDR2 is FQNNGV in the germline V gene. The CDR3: CASSLQLNEQFF. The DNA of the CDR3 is TGTGCCAGCAGCCTCCAGTTGAATGAGCAGTTCTTC.

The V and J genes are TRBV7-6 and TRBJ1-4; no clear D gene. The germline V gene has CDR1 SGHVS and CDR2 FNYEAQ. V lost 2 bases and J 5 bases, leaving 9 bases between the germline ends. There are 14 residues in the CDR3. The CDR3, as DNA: TGTGCCAGCAGCTTATCCGGGGTCAATGAAAAACTGTTTTTT. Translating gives CASSLSGVNEKLFF.

CDR3 sequence (DNA): TGTGCCAGCAGCGCCAACAGGGAGCAGTTCTTC. Translation: CASSANREQFF. J is TRBJ2-1 and V is TRBV9, with D perhaps TRBD1 (5 bases). The V end lost 3 bases, the J end lost 10 bases, and 8 bases lay between the germline ends. The CDR3 runs to 11 residues. The V gene's germline CDR1 is SGDLS and CDR2 YYNGEE. The full variable domain, with the rest looked up from reference TRBV9 and TRBJ2-1, is DSGVTQTPKHLITATGQRVTLRCSPRSGDLSVYWYQQSLDQGLQFLIQYYNGEERAKGNILERFSAQQFPDLHSELNLSSLELGDSALYFCASSANREQFFGPGTRLTVL.

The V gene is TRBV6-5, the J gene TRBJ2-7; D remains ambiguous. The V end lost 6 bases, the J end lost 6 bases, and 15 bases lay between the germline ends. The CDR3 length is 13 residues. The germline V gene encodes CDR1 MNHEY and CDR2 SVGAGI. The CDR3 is CASSSSGYGEQYF. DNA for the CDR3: TGTGCCAGCAGCTCTTCCGGGTATGGCGAGCAGTACTTC.

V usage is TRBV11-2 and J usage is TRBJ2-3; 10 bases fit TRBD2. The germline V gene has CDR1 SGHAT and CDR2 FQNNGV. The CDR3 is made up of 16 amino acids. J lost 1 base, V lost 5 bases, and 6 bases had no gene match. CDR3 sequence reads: CASSRKAGGGTDTQYF. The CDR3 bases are TGTGCCAGCAGCCGAAAAGCGGGGGGGGGCACAGATACGCAGTATTTT. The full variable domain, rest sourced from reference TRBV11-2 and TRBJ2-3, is EAGVAQSPRYKIIEKRQSVAFWCNPISGHATLYWYQQILGQGPKLLIQFQNNGVVDDSQLPKDRFSAERLKGVDSTLKIQPAKLEDSAVYLCASSRKAGGGTDTQYFGPGTRLTVL.

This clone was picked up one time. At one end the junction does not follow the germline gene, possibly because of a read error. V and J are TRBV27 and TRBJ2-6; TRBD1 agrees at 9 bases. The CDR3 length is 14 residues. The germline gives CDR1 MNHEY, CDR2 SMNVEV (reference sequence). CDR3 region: CASRPTGGVNVLTF. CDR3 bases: TGTGCCAGCAGGCCGACAGGGGGGGTCAACGTCCTGACTTTC.

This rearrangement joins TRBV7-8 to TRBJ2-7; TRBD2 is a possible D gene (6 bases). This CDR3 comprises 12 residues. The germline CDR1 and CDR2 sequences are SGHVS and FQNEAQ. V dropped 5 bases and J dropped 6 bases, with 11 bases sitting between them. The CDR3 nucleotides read TGTGCCAGCAGCGTGGGGGGAGGCGAGCAGTACTTC. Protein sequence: CASSVGGGEQYF.

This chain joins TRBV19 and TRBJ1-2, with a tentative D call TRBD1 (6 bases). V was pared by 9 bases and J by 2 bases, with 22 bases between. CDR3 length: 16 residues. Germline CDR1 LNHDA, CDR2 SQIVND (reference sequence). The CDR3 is CASCLLGADANYGYTF. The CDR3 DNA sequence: TGTGCCAGCTGTCTTTTGGGGGCAGACGCAAACTATGGCTACACCTTC.

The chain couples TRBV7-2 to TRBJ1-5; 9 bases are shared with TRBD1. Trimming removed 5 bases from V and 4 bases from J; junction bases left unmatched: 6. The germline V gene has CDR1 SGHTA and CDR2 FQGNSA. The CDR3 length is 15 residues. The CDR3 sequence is CASSPLTGGNQPQHF. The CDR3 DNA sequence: TGTGCCAGCAGCCCTTTGACAGGGGGGAATCAGCCCCAGCATTTT.

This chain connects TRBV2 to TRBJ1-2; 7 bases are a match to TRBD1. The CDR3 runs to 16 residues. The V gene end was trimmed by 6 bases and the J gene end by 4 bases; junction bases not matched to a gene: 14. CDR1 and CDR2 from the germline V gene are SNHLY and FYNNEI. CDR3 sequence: CASRRQGRQGAYGYTF. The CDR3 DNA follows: TGTGCCAGCAGGCGCCAGGGGCGACAGGGCGCCTATGGCTACACCTTC.

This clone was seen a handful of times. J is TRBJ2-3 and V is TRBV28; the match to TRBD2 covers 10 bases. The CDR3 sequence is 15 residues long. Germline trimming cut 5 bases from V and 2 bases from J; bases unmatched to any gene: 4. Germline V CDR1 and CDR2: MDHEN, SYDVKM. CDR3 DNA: TGTGCCAGCAGTCCCGGACTAGCGGTCACAGATACGCAGTATTTT. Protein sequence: CASSPGLAVTDTQYF.

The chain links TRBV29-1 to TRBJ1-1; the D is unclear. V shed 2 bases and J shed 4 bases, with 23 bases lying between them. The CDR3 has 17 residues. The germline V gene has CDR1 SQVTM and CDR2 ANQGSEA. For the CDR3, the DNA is TGCAGCGTTGAATCAAACTACTTGAGGCGGTATAGCACTGAAGCTTTCTTT. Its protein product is CSVESNYLRRYSTEAFF. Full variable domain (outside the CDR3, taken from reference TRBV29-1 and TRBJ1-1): SAVISQKPSRDICQRGTSLTIQCQVDSQVTMMFWYRQQPGQSLTLIATANQGSEATYESGFVIDKFPISRPNLTFSTLTVSNMSPEDSSIYLCSVESNYLRRYSTEAFFGQGTRLTVV.

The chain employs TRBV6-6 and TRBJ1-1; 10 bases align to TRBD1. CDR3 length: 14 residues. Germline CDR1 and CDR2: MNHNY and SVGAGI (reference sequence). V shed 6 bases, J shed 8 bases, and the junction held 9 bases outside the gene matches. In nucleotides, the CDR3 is TGTGCCAGCAGCTCCCCCGGGACAGGGGAAGAAGCTTTCTTT. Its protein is CASSSPGTGEEAFF.

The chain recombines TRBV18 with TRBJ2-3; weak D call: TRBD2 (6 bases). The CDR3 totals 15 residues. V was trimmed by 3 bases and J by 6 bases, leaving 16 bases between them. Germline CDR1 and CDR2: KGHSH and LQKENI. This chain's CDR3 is CASSPRDWGGDTQYF. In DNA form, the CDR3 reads TGTGCCAGCTCACCCCGGGACTGGGGTGGGGATACGCAGTATTTT.

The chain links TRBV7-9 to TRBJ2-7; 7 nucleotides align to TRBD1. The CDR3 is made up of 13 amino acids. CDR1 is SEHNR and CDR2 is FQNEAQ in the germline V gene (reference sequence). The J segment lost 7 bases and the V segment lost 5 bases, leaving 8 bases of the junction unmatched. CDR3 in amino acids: CASSPPDRAEQYF. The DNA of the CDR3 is TGTGCCAGCAGCCCTCCTGACAGGGCTGAGCAGTACTTC.

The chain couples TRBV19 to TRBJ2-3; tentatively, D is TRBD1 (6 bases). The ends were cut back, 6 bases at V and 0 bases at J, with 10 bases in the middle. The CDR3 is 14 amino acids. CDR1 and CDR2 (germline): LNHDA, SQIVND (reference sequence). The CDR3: CASRRGSSTDTQYF. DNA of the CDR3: TGTGCCAGTAGAAGGGGGTCTAGCACAGATACGCAGTATTTT.

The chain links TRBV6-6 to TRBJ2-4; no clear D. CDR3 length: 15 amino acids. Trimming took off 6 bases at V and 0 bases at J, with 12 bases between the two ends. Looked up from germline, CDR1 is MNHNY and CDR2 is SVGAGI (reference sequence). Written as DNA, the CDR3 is TGTGCCAGCAGCTTACTAAGGCTAGCCAAAAACATTCAGTACTTC. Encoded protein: CASSLLRLAKNIQYF.

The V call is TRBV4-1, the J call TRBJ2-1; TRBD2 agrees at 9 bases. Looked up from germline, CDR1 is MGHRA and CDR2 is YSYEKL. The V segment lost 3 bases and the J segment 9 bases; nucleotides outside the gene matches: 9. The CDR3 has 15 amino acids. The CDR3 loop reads CASSQGLARGREQFF. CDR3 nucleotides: TGCGCCAGCAGCCAGGGACTAGCACGTGGACGTGAGCAGTTCTTC.

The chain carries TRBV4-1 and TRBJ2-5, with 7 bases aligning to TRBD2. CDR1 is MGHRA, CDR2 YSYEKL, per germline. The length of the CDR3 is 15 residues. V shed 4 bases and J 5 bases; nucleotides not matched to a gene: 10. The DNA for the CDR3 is TGCGCCAGCAGCCCCACCCGCCGGGGAGGGGAGACCCAGTACTTC. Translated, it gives CASSPTRRGGETQYF.

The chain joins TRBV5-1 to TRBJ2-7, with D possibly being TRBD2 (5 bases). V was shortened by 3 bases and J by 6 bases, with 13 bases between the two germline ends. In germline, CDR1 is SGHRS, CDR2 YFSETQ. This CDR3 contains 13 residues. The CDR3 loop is CASSYDKRGEQYF. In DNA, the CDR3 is TGCGCCAGCAGCTACGACAAACGGGGCGAGCAGTACTTC. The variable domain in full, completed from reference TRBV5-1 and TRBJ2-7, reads KAGVTQTPRYLIKTRGQQVTLSCSPISGHRSVSWYQQTPGQGLQFLFEYFSETQRNKGNFPGRFSGRQFSNSRSEMNVSTLELGDSALYLCASSYDKRGEQYFGPGTRLTVT.